A selection of T cell receptor beta chains follows, all from one sample in a study of blood T cell repertoires in COVID-19. Libraries were prepared by immunoSEQ multiplex PCR; TCRdb keeps only in-frame clonotypes and omits some of them. The sample yields approximately 350,000 clones, 80% to 90% seen once. Source material: peripheral blood. Source of these receptors: a woman aged 25 to 39 with COVID-19, enrolled during active disease. Both conserved end residues are part of each CDR3. Fields, in order: CDR3 DNA, CDR3 protein, CDR3 length, V gene, clone size, D gene, J gene. The D gene is left open where the match is weak. Where a row states a size, it is once, few, many or the class of an expanded clone; other rows omit it.

TGTGCCAGCTGGACAGCCCTGTCCCCAGGTGAGCAGTTCTTC,CASWTALSPGEQFF,14,TRBV28,NA,NA,TRBJ2-1
TGTGCTAGCAGCGGGGGACTTTCCACAGATACGCAGTATTTT,CASSGGLSTDTQYF,14,TRBV7-7,NA,TRBD2,TRBJ2-3
TGTGCCAGCAGCCGCCTGACTAGCAACGCCGGGGAGCTGTTTTTT,CASSRLTSNAGELFF,15,TRBV3-1/TRBV3-2,NA,TRBD2,TRBJ2-2
TGTGCCAGCAGTTACGGTAGCAATCAGCCCCAGCATTTT,CASSYGSNQPQHF,13,TRBV12-3/TRBV12-4,NA,NA,TRBJ1-5
TGTGCCAGCAGTGTGGGCAGGGCGAACACCGGGGAGCTGTTTTTT,CASSVGRANTGELFF,15,TRBV2,NA,NA,TRBJ2-2
TGTGCCAGCTCACCACAGCGGGGGGGCTTGGGGGAGCAGTACTTC,CASSPQRGGLGEQYF,15,TRBV18,NA,TRBD2,TRBJ2-7
TGTGCCACCAGTGACCGAGGACATTCAGTCAATCAGCCCCAGCATTTT,CATSDRGHSVNQPQHF,16,TRBV24-1,few,NA,TRBJ1-5
TGTGCCATCAGTGCAGCTGCAGGCAATGAGCAGTTCTTC,CAISAAAGNEQFF,13,TRBV10-3,NA,NA,TRBJ2-1
TGCGCCAGCAGCCAAGATTGGGCCCCTAGCGGGTACAATGAGCAGTTCTTC,CASSQDWAPSGYNEQFF,17,TRBV4-3,once,TRBD2,TRBJ2-1
TGCGCCAGCAGTCTGGACAGGAACTATGGCTACACCTTC,CASSLDRNYGYTF,13,TRBV10-1,NA,TRBD1,TRBJ1-2
TGTGCCAGCAGTTCCTCTGGGCAGGGTCGTGGCTACACCTTC,CASSSSGQGRGYTF,14,TRBV6-5,NA,NA,TRBJ1-2
TGTGCCAGCAGCCTTCGGACTGGGGCGGGGGGACCCGCCACAGATACGCAGTATTTT,CASSLRTGAGGPATDTQYF,19,TRBV11-2,NA,TRBD2,TRBJ2-3
TGCAGCTTCAGGGGTACTAACTATGGCTACACCTTC,CSFRGTNYGYTF,12,TRBV29-1,few,NA,TRBJ1-2
TGCAGCGTTTTGGACAGGGAAGGATATGGCTACACCTTC,CSVLDREGYGYTF,13,TRBV29-1,NA,TRBD1,TRBJ1-2
TGCAGCGTTGAAGATAGCCGGGGGGCCCAAGAGACCCAGTACTTC,CSVEDSRGAQETQYF,15,TRBV29-1,NA,NA,TRBJ2-5
TGTGCCAGCTCACCGGTCGTAATGACTAGCGGGACCCAAGAGACCCAGTACTTC,CASSPVVMTSGTQETQYF,18,TRBV18,NA,TRBD2,TRBJ2-5
TGTGCCATCAGTTACTCGACAGGGAGATACCAAGAGACCCAGTACTTC,CAISYSTGRYQETQYF,16,TRBV10-3,NA,TRBD1,TRBJ2-5
TGTGCCAGCAGCCTAGAGGGGTTGAACACTGAAGCTTTCTTT,CASSLEGLNTEAFF,14,TRBV7-2,NA,NA,TRBJ1-1
TGTGCCATCAGTGACCAACTAGCGTCCAATGAGCAGTTCTTC,CAISDQLASNEQFF,14,TRBV10-3,NA,TRBD2,TRBJ2-1
TGTGCCAGCAGCCACTTTCGCGGGATGGTGGGTGAGCAGTTCTTC,CASSHFRGMVGEQFF,15,TRBV3-1/TRBV3-2,NA,NA,TRBJ2-1
TGTGCCAGCAGTTTAGAACAGCGAAACACCATATATTTT,CASSLEQRNTIYF,13,TRBV12-3/TRBV12-4,NA,NA,TRBJ1-3
TGTGCCAGCTCACCGGCAGGAAACTACGAGCAGTACTTC,CASSPAGNYEQYF,13,TRBV18,NA,NA,TRBJ2-7
TGTGCCAGCAGTTCCCCCCGGCGGTCGCTAAGATCACCCCTCCACTTT,CASSSPRRSLRSPLHF,16,TRBV28,NA,NA,TRBJ1-6
TGTGCCAGCAGTCCTGACCGGACAGGGGGCGTCGCAGATACGCAGTATTTT,CASSPDRTGGVADTQYF,17,TRBV28,NA,TRBD1,TRBJ2-3
TGTGCCAGCTCACCCGCCAGGTACAATGAGCAGTTCTTC,CASSPARYNEQFF,13,TRBV18,NA,NA,TRBJ2-1
TGTGCCAGCGCCACCCTCCCCCTCGGGGGCAATGAGCAGTTCTTC,CASATLPLGGNEQFF,15,TRBV14,NA,NA,TRBJ2-1
TGTGCCACCAGCAGAGTCAGGGTACAGCCGAAACTGTTTTTT,CATSRVRVQPKLFF,14,TRBV15,NA,NA,TRBJ1-4
TGTGCCAGCAGTCAGGGGATGGGTGGGGCCAACGTCCTGACTTTC,CASSQGMGGANVLTF,15,TRBV27,NA,NA,TRBJ2-6
TGTGCCAGCAGTGAATGGGGTAGCGGGAGATTCAGTGAGCAGTTCTTC,CASSEWGSGRFSEQFF,16,TRBV25-1,NA,TRBD2,TRBJ2-1
TGCGCCAGCGAACCTAGCGGGGGGGCTTCCACCGGGGAGCTGTTTTTT,CASEPSGGASTGELFF,16,TRBV5-1,few,TRBD2,TRBJ2-2
TGTGCCACCAGCCGTTTAGATACGCAGTATTTT,CATSRLDTQYF,11,TRBV24-1,NA,NA,TRBJ2-3
TGTGCCAGTAGTAGGTCGGGCAGGGCTCAGCCCCAGCATTTT,CASSRSGRAQPQHF,14,TRBV19,NA,NA,TRBJ1-5
TGTGCCAGCAGACCTAGCGGGGTGGAGACCCAGTACTTC,CASRPSGVETQYF,13,TRBV6-2/TRBV6-3,NA,TRBD2,TRBJ2-5
TGTGCCAGCAGGGGGCGGGAGTCCGGGGAGCTGTTTTTT,CASRGRESGELFF,13,TRBV2,NA,TRBD2,TRBJ2-2
TGTGCCAGCAGCCCGATGGGACAGGGGAACTACAATGAGCAGTTCTTC,CASSPMGQGNYNEQFF,16,TRBV7-2,NA,TRBD1,TRBJ2-1
TGTGCCTGGACTAGCCCCTCAGGGGGGCACCCATTACTAAACACTGAAGCTTTCTTT,CAWTSPSGGHPLLNTEAFF,19,TRBV30,NA,TRBD1,TRBJ1-1
TGCGCCAGCAGCGGATTGCAGGGCGCCGGGGAGCTGTTTTTT,CASSGLQGAGELFF,14,TRBV5-1,NA,NA,TRBJ2-2
TGTGCCACCAGCAGACCTGACTTGAACACTGAAGCTTTCTTT,CATSRPDLNTEAFF,14,TRBV15,NA,NA,TRBJ1-1
TGTGCCAGCAGCTTCGGCGGGGGCCGCACAGATACGCAGTATTTT,CASSFGGGRTDTQYF,15,TRBV5-4,NA,NA,TRBJ2-3
TGCGCCAGCAGCTTAGGACAGCTGGGGTCTACTGAAGCTTTCTTT,CASSLGQLGSTEAFF,15,TRBV5-1,NA,NA,TRBJ1-1
TGCGCCAGCAGCTTGGGAATGCGGGAGTTGGCTGAAGCTTTCTTT,CASSLGMRELAEAFF,15,TRBV5-1,NA,NA,TRBJ1-1
TGTGCCAGCGGGCCACTAACAGGGGTTGAATCAGCGGATACGCAGTATTTT,CASGPLTGVESADTQYF,17,TRBV27,NA,TRBD1,TRBJ2-3
TGTGCCAGCAGCCACCGACAGGCGATAAATTCACCCCTCCACTTT,CASSHRQAINSPLHF,15,TRBV3-1/TRBV3-2,NA,NA,TRBJ1-6
TGTGCCAGCAGGCGGGACAGGGGTGTGAATTCACCCCTCCACTTT,CASRRDRGVNSPLHF,15,TRBV27,NA,TRBD1,TRBJ1-6
TGCGCCAGCAGCCAAGACTCTGGGACAGGGAATTCACCCCTCCACTTT,CASSQDSGTGNSPLHF,16,TRBV4-3,NA,TRBD1,TRBJ1-6
TGTGCCAGCAGTATCACAGGGGCCCAGGGGAGCACCGGGGAGCTGTTTTTT,CASSITGAQGSTGELFF,17,TRBV19,NA,TRBD1,TRBJ2-2
TGTGCCAGCTCACCCTGGACAGGGAGGATCGGGGAGCTGTTTTTT,CASSPWTGRIGELFF,15,TRBV18,NA,TRBD1,TRBJ2-2
TGTGCCAGCTCAGTTAACAGGGGCCGGGGCACCGGGGAGCTGTTTTTT,CASSVNRGRGTGELFF,16,TRBV18,NA,TRBD1,TRBJ2-2
TGTGCCACCGGCTCAGGGACAGGGGGCTCAGAGACCCAGTACTTC,CATGSGTGGSETQYF,15,TRBV15,few,TRBD1,TRBJ2-5
TGTGCCAGCAGCCAACCGGGACAGATTAACTATGGCTACACCTTC,CASSQPGQINYGYTF,15,TRBV5-4,once,TRBD1,TRBJ1-2
TGTGCCAGCAGAAACAGCGGGGGCTCCTACAATGAGCAGTTCTTC,CASRNSGGSYNEQFF,15,TRBV7-2,NA,TRBD2,TRBJ2-1
TGTGCCAGCAGCCAGGGGGATAGGGCCTACAATGAGCAGTTCTTC,CASSQGDRAYNEQFF,15,TRBV7-6,NA,TRBD1,TRBJ2-1
TGCAGTGCTAGTAACAGGGGTTATGGAAACACCATATATTTT,CSASNRGYGNTIYF,14,TRBV20-1,NA,TRBD1,TRBJ1-3